Below are 5 T cell receptor beta chains sequenced from a single sample in a study of cytomegalovirus exposure and HLA in healthy donors. The PCR ran on 60 Vbeta and 13 Jbeta primers. The method was immunoSEQ multiplex PCR; TCRdb's version includes in-frame clones alone and lacks a portion of them. Of some 120,000 clones listed, roughly 62% are singletons. Sequenced material: PBMCs. Receptors originate from a young man in good health and CMV-seropositive.

This rearrangement joins TRBV9 to TRBJ2-1, with D perhaps TRBD1 (6 bases). Trimming took 4 bases from V and 8 from J, leaving 16 bases between them. Germline V gene sequence: CDR1 SGDLS, CDR2 YYNGEE. The CDR3 has 14 residues. CDR3 in amino acids: CASSPAQGKDEQFF. In DNA form, the CDR3 reads TGTGCCAGCAGCCCCGCACAGGGTAAGGATGAGCAGTTCTTC.

In its sample, this clone was seen a few times. CDR3 loop: CASSGPTSGRAWQETQYF. The CDR3 bases are TGTGCCAGCAGTGGGCCAACTAGCGGGAGGGCCTGGCAAGAGACCCAGTACTTC. The chain recombines TRBV2 with TRBJ2-5; 13 bases agree with TRBD2. The CDR3 loop spans 18 amino acids. CDR1 and CDR2 (germline): SNHLY, FYNNEI. The V gene end was trimmed by 4 bases and the J gene end by 2 bases; junction bases not matched to a gene: 10.

V and J are TRBV29-1 and TRBJ2-6; D ambiguous. Deletions cut 7 bases from V and 3 bases from J, with 10 bases between. The CDR3 consists of 13 residues. The V gene's germline CDR1 is SQVTM and CDR2 ANQGSEA. The CDR3 is CSARSLGANVLTF. In DNA, the CDR3 is TGCAGCGCCCGGTCACTTGGGGCCAACGTCCTGACTTTC.

This clone was observed a few times. The chain joins TRBV2 to TRBJ1-6; 10 bases fit TRBD1. CDR3 length: 13 residues. Trimming at V came to 8 bases and at J to 13 bases, leaving 8 bases not matched to a gene. The germline CDR1 and CDR2 sequences are SNHLY and FYNNEI. CDR3 in DNA: TGTGCCAGCTCCCGGGACAGGGGTACCCCCCTCCACTTT. Translated: CASSRDRGTPLHF.

The chain employs TRBV19 and TRBJ1-1; weak D call: TRBD1 (5 bases). The CDR3 sequence is 15 residues long. Between the trimmed V and J ends, which lost 6 bases and 4 bases, there was a span of 18 bases. The V gene's germline CDR1 is LNHDA and CDR2 SQIVND (reference sequence). CDR3 residues: CASRSKGVELTEAFF. The DNA of the CDR3 is TGTGCCAGTAGATCCAAAGGGGTCGAACTCACTGAAGCTTTCTTT.